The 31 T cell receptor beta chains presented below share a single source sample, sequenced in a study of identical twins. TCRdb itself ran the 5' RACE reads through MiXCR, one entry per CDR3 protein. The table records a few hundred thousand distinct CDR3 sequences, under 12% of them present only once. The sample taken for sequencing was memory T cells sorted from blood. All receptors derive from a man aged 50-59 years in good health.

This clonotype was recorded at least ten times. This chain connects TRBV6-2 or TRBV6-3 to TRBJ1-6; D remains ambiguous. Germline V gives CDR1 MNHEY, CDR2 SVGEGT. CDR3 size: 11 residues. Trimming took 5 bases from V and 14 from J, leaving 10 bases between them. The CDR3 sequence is CASSNLVALHF. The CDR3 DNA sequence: TGTGCCAGCAGTAACCTTGTGGCCCTCCACTTT.

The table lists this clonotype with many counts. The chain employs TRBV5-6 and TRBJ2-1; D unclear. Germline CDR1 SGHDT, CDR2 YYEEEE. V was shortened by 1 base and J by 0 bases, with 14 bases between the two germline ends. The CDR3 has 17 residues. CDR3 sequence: CASSLSSVESSYNEQFF. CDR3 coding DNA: TGTGCCAGCAGCTTGAGTTCGGTCGAGAGCTCCTACAATGAGCAGTTCTTC.

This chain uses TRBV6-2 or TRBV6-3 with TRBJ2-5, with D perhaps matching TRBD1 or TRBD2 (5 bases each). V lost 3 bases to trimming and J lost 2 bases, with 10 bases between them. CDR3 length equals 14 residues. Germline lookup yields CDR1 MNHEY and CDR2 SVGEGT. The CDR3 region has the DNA TGTGCCAGCAGTTATTCGGGACCTCAAGAGACCCAGTACTTC. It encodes CASSYSGPQETQYF.

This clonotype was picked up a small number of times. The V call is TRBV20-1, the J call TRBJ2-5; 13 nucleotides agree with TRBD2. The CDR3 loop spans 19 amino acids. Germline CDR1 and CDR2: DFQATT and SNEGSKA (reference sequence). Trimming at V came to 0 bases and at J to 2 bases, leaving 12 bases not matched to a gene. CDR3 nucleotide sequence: TGCAGTGCTAGAGATCGTATACTAGCGGGGGGGAATAAACAAGAGACCCAGTACTTC. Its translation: CSARDRILAGGNKQETQYF.

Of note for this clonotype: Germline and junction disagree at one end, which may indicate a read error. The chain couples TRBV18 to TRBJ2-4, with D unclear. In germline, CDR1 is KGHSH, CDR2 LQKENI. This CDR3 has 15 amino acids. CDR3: CASSPGWKAQNIQYF. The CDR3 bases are TGTGCCAGCTCACCGGGGTGGAAAGCCCAAAACATTCAGTACTTC.

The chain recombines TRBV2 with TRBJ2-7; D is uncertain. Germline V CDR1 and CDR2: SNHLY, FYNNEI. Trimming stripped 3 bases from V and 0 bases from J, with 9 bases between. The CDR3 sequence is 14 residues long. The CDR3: CASSDKGFSYEQYF. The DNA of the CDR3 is TGTGCCAGCAGTGATAAGGGATTCTCCTACGAGCAGTACTTC.

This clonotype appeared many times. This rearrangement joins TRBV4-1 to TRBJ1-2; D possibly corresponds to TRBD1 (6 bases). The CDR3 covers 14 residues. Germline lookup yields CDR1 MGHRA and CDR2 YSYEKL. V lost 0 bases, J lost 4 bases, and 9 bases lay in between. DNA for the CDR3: TGCGCCAGCAGCCAAGACAGGGGCGCCTATGGCTACACCTTC. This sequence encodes CASSQDRGAYGYTF.

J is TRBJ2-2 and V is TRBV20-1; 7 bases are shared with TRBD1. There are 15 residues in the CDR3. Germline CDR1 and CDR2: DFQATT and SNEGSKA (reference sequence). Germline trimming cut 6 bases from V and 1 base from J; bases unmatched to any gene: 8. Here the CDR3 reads CSAGQLTWNTGELFF. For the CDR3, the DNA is TGCAGTGCGGGACAGCTTACCTGGAACACCGGGGAGCTGTTTTTT.

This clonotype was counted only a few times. The CDR3 protein is CASRPTGWVYEQYF. CDR3 nucleotide sequence: TGTGCCAGCAGGCCGACAGGATGGGTCTACGAGCAGTACTTC. The chain links TRBV6-2 or TRBV6-3 to TRBJ2-7; a weak D match, TRBD1 (6 bases). The germline V and J ends were trimmed by 6 bases and 3 bases, with 15 bases remaining between them. Germline V gene sequence: CDR1 MNHEY, CDR2 SVGEGT. This CDR3 contains 14 residues.

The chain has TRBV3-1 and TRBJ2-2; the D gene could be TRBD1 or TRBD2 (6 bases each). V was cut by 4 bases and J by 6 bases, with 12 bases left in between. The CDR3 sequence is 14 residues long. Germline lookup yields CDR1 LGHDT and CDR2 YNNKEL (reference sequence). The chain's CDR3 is CASSPSGEAGELFF. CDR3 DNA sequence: TGTGCCAGCAGCCCCTCAGGGGAGGCCGGGGAGCTGTTTTTT.

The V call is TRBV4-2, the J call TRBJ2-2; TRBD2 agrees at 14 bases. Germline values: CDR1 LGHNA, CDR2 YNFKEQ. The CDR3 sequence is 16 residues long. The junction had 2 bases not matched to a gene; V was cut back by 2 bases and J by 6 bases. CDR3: CASSQPGLAGAGELFF. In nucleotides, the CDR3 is TGTGCCAGCAGCCAACCGGGACTAGCGGGAGCCGGGGAGCTGTTTTTT.

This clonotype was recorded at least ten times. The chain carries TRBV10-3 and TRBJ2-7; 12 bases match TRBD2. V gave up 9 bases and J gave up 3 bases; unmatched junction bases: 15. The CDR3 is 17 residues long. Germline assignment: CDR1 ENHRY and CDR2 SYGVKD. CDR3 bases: TGTGCCATTTCCCCTTATACTAGCGGGGGGCGCAGCTACGAGCAGTACTTC. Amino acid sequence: CAISPYTSGGRSYEQYF.

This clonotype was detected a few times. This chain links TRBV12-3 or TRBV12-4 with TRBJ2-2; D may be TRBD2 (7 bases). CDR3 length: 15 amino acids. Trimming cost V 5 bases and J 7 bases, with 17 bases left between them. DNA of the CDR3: TGTGCCAGCAGTCCTTTGAGGGGGGGTGGCGGGGAGCTGTTTTTT. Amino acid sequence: CASSPLRGGGGELFF.

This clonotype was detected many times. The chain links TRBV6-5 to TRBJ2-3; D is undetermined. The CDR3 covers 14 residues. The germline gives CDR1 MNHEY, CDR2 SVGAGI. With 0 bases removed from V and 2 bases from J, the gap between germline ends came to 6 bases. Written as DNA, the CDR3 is TGTGCCAGCAGTTACTCGGTAGACACAGATACGCAGTATTTT. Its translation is CASSYSVDTDTQYF.

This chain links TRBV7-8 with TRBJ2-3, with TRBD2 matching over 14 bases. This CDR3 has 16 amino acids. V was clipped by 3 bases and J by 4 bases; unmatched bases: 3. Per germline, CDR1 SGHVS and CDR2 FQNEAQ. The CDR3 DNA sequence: TGTGCCAGCAGCTTCCGACTAGCGGGAGGGCCAGATACGCAGTATTTT. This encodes CASSFRLAGGPDTQYF.

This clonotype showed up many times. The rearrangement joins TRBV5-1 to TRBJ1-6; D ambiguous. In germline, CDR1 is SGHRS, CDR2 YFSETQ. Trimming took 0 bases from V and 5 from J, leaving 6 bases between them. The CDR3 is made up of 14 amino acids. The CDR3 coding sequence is TGCGCCAGCAGCTTGGGGCAGAATAATTCACCCCTCCACTTT. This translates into CASSLGQNNSPLHF.

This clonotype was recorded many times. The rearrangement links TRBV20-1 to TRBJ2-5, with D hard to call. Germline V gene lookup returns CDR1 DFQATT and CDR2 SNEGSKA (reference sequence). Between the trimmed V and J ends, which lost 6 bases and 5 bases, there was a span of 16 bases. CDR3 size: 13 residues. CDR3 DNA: TGCAGTGCCGACGACACCCTAGGGGAGACCCAGTACTTC. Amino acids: CSADDTLGETQYF.

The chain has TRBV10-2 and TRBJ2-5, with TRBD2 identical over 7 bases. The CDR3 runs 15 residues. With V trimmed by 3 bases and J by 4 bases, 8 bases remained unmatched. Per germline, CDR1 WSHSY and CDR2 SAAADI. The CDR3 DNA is TGCGCCAGCAGTGACGCTAGCGGTACTAGAGAGACCCAGTACTTC. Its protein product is CASSDASGTRETQYF.

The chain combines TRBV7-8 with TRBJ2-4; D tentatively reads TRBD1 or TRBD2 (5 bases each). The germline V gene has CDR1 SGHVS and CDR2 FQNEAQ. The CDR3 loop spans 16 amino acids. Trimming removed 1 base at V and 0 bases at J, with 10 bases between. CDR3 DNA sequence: TGTGCCAGCAGCTTAGTCGGGACCCTAGCCAAAAACATTCAGTACTTC. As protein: CASSLVGTLAKNIQYF. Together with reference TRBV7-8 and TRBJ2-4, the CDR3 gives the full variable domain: GAGVSQSPRYKVAKRGQDVALRCDPISGHVSLFWYQQALGQGPEFLTYFQNEAQLDKSGLPSDRFFAERPEGSVSTLKIQRTQQEDSAVYLCASSLVGTLAKNIQYFGAGTRLSVL.

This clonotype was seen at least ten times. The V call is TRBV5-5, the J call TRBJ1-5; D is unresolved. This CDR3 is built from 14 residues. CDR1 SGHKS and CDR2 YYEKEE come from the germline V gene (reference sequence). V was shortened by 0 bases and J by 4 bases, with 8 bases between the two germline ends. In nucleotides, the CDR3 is TGTGCCAGCAGCTTGGCTATGGTGAATCAGCCCCAGCATTTT. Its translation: CASSLAMVNQPQHF. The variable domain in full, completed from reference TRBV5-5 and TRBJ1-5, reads DAGVTQSPTHLIKTRGQQVTLRCSPISGHKSVSWYQQVLGQGPQFIFQYYEKEERGRGNFPDRFSARQFPNYSSELNVNALLLGDSALYLCASSLAMVNQPQHFGDGTRLSIL.

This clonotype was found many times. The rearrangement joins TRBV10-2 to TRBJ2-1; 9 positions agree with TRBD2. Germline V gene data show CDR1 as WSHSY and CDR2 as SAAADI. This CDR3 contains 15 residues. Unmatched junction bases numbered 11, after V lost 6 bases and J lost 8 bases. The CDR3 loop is CASRVQAGGSDEQFF. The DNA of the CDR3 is TGCGCCAGCAGAGTCCAAGCGGGGGGTTCGGATGAGCAGTTCTTC.

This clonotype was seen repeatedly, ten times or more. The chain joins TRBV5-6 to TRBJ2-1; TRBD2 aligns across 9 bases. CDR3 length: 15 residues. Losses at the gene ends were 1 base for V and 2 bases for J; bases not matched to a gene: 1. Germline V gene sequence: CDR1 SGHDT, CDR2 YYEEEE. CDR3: CASSLPSGAYNEQFF. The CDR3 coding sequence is TGTGCCAGCAGCTTGCCTAGCGGGGCCTACAATGAGCAGTTCTTC.

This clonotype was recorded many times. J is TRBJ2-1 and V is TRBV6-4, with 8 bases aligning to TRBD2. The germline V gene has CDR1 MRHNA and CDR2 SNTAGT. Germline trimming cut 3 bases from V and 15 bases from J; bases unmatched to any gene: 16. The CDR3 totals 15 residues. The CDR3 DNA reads TGTGCCAGCAGTGAGCTTCGGGAGGGCCATGGGTTGGGGTTCTTC. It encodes CASSELREGHGLGFF.

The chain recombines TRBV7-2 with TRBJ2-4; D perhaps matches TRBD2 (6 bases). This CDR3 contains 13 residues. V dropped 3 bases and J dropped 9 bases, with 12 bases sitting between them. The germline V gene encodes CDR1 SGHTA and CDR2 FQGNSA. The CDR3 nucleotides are TGTGCCAGCAGCTTTGACGGGGGAGTCATTCAGTACTTC. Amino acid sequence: CASSFDGGVIQYF.

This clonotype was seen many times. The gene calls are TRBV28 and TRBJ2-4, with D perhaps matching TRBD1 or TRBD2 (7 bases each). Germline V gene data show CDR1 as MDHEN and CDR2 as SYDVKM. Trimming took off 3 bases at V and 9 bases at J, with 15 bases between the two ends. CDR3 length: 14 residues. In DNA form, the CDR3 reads TGTGCCAGCAGTTTTTGGGGCAGGGGGGGCATTCAGTACTTC. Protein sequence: CASSFWGRGGIQYF.

The CDR3 region has the DNA TGTGCCAGCAACGACAGGGGCGGCTACACCTTC. This codes for CASNDRGGYTF. J is TRBJ1-2 and V is TRBV3-1; 8 nucleotides line up with TRBD1. There are 11 residues in the CDR3. Germline loops: CDR1 LGHDT, CDR2 YNNKEL (reference sequence). The V segment lost 7 bases and the J segment 8 bases; nucleotides outside the gene matches: 3.

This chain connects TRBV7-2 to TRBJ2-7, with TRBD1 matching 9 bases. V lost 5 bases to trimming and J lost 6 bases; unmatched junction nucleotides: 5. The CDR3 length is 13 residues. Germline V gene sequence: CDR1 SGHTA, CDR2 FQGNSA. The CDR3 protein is CASSQTGGGEQYF. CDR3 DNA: TGTGCCAGCAGCCAGACAGGGGGTGGCGAGCAGTACTTC.

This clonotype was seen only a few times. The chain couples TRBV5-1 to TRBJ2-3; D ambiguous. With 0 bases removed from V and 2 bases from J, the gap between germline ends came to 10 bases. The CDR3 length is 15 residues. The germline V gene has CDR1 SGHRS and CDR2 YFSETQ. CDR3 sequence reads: CASSLAARNTDTQYF. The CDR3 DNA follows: TGCGCCAGCAGCTTGGCCGCCAGGAACACAGATACGCAGTATTTT.

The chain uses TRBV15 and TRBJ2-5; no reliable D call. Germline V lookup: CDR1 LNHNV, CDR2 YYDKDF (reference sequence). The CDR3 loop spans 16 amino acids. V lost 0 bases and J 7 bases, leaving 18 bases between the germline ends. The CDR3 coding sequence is TGTGCCACCAGCAGAGATCGCACGGACCGACTGGGGACCCAGTACTTC. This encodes CATSRDRTDRLGTQYF.

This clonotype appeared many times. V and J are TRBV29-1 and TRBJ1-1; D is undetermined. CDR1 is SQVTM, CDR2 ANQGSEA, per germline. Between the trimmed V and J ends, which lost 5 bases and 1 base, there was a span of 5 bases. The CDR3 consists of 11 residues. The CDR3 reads CSVIGNTEAFF. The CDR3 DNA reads TGCAGCGTTATCGGGAACACTGAAGCTTTCTTT.

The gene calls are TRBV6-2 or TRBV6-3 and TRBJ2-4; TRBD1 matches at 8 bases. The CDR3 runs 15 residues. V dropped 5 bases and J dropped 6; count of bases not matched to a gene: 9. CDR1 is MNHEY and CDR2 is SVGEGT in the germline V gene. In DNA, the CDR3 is TGTGCCAGCAGTACCAGACAGGGGCGGGCAAACATTCAGTACTTC. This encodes CASSTRQGRANIQYF.